The 5 T cell receptor beta chains presented below share a single source sample, sequenced in a study of CD8 T cells in ankylosing spondylitis (dated by TCRdb to about 2017). The library was obtained by 5' RACE. The instrument given in TCRdb is Illumina HiSeq 2500. TCRdb redid the processing of the public reads, applying fastp at Q25 and MiXCR, and retained in-frame beta chains. All rows with the same CDR3 protein become a single entry with the most common DNA and genes. The sample table shows about 39,000 distinct CDR3 sequences, and roughly 3% are seen once. The biggest ten clones account for around 2.8% of the sample. Sequencing was carried out using blood, either unsorted or a sorted T cell fraction (not recorded which). These receptor sequences come from a male donor with ankylosing spondylitis or in good health (not recorded which).

This clonotype was found many times. The rearrangement uses TRBV9 and TRBJ1-4, with 7 bases lining up with TRBD1. This CDR3 region has 15 residues. Germline-derived CDR1 and CDR2 are SGDLS and YYNGEE. Losses at the gene ends were 3 bases for V and 5 bases for J; bases not matched to a gene: 7. CDR3 loop: CASSARDSRNEKLFF. For the CDR3, the DNA is TGTGCCAGCAGCGCCCGGGACAGCAGAAATGAAAAACTGTTTTTT.

This clonotype came up many times. This chain connects TRBV9 to TRBJ2-5; no clear D gene. This CDR3 is built from 11 residues. CDR1 and CDR2 (germline): SGDLS, YYNGEE. V was pared by 3 bases and J by 5 bases, with 5 bases between. In nucleotides, the CDR3 is TGTGCCAGCAGCGCCGGGGAGACCCAGTACTTC. This gives the protein CASSAGETQYF.

This clonotype was recorded many times. V and J are TRBV9 and TRBJ2-1; weak D call: TRBD2 (6 bases). Germline V gives CDR1 SGDLS, CDR2 YYNGEE. There are 15 residues in the CDR3. V lost 0 bases, J lost 4 bases, and 11 bases lay in between. CDR3: CASSVAVGGYNEQFF. The CDR3 DNA is TGTGCCAGCAGCGTAGCAGTGGGGGGATACAATGAGCAGTTCTTC.

This clonotype was detected many times. The junction and the germline gene differ at one end; a read error may be behind it. The J gene is TRBJ1-2, the V gene TRBV9; D gene ambiguous. Germline lookup yields CDR1 SGDLS and CDR2 YYNGEE. The CDR3 is 13 residues long. CDR3 sequence (DNA): TGTGCCAGCAGCGTTTCGGAGCTCTATGGATACACCTTC. This codes for CASSVSELYGYTF.

This clonotype was counted at least ten times. This chain links TRBV9 with TRBJ2-2, with D hard to call. Germline assignment: CDR1 SGDLS and CDR2 YYNGEE. The CDR3 sequence is 16 residues long. The V end lost 0 bases, the J end lost 1 base, and 10 bases lay between the germline ends. The CDR3 coding sequence is TGTGCCAGCAGCGTAGGGTGGACGGGGAACACCGGGGAGCTGTTTTTT. Protein product: CASSVGWTGNTGELFF.